This entry is about one T cell receptor (beta chain). This clonotype was picked up one time. Its antigen is still unknown. Per-base qualities were not stored, and no clone one base away is much larger. One read gives only weak evidence. This entry comes from a study of blood T cells in healthy people across ages (dated by TCRdb to between 2014 and 2016). As for the study more broadly: Template switching captured roughly one uniquely barcoded TCR beta cDNA molecule per two T cells in model experiments. The donors were split into four age groups: young (average about 15 years), middle-aged (roughly 39), aged (about 62) and long-lived (over 80). Using the same blood draw, the study looked at two additional independent replicas of 1 million unique cDNA reads for two donors, one aged 18 to 30 and the other aged 80 or older. To avoid experimental bias, donors of different ages were randomly spread across the sequencing lanes. To track age-related changes in TCR beta repertoire diversity, the study relied on deep sequencing normalized with unique cDNA molecular identifiers. Broad study findings and their caveats: The long-lived group showed more naive CD4+ T cells, fewer expanded clones and increased TCR diversity than the aged group, suggesting age selection. Donor CMV infection status was unknown, potentially confounding age-related changes in expanded clonotypes. As age increased, observed TCR beta diversity per million T cells dropped in a roughly linear way, and a significant reduction was already evident by age about 40. Estimates of total diversity from one million sequenced T cells were regarded as lower bounds and underestimates. Because profiling used bulk unsorted PBMCs, naive and antigen-experienced compartments could not be compared conclusively. Observed TCR beta diversity correlated strongly with the percentage of naive T cells measured by flow cytometry.

The CDR3 sequence holds 15 residues, the cysteine and phenylalanine included. Of all the DNA, just the CDR3 is kept, 45 bases in frame from base 1. V is cut back by 7 bases and J by 9 bases, with 15 bases in the junction unmatched. CDR1 and CDR2 (SGHKS, YYEKEE) derive from the germline V gene (reference sequence). The protocol used for the library was 5' RACE. Sequencing relied on an Illumina HiSeq 2500. A second 7 to 11 cycle PCR used a sample-barcoded 5' primer and a J-beta primer mix. Each TCR beta cDNA molecule received a unique molecular identifier from a template-switch 5' adaptor carrying 12 random nucleotides. Each sample yielded at least 3 million CDR3-containing paired-end reads. First-strand cDNA was synthesized from all RNA with the Mint cDNA synthesis kit, primed by a TRBC-specific oligonucleotide. Following uracil-DNA glycosylase treatment, a first 18-cycle PCR with universal primers M1SS and BC2_uni_R was performed on all cDNA. Processing in the source paper ran as follows. Normalization of each sample was performed by random selection of 1 million high-quality reads, each carrying a distinct molecular identifier. Instead of being binned into consensus sequences, reads that shared molecular identifiers were thrown out. MiTCR, run with a Q25 quality threshold and the strictest error-elimination algorithm, handled CDR3 identification, clonotype clustering and error correction. A nonparametric unseen species model with Euler transformation was used to estimate a lower bound on total TCR beta diversity. TCRdb trimmed public reads at Q25 via fastp, called clones via MiXCR and kept in-frame beta chains. Every CDR3 protein is listed once, alongside the most common genes and DNA of its rows. Here the V and J calls rest on TCRdb's processing, not on the authors' analysis. The sample table records some 1.5 million distinct CDR3 sequences; 28% of these occur just once. Together, the top ten hold approximately 7.7% of the sample.

The approximately 41 donors, aged 6 to 90 years, were systemically healthy Caucasian individuals from Russia. Approximately 10 milliliters of peripheral blood were collected from each donor into EDTA-treated Vacutainer tubes. Ficoll-Paque density-gradient centrifugation was used to isolate PBMCs, with at least 6.5 million per sample. Trizol reagent was used to extract total RNA from PBMCs, with at least 5.5 micrograms per sample. For every donor, an aliquot of PBMCs went through flow cytometry to measure the percentages of naive CD45RAhigh/CD27high T cells. The chain is made from TRBV5-5 and TRBJ2-1; 8 middle bases align to TRBD2. The source is a woman aged 25-40 years in good health. Specimen: blood. The nucleotides are TGTGCCAGCCGTACTAGCGGAGGAGTCAGTGGTGAGCAGTTCTTC. Its translation reads: CASRTSGGVSGEQFF.